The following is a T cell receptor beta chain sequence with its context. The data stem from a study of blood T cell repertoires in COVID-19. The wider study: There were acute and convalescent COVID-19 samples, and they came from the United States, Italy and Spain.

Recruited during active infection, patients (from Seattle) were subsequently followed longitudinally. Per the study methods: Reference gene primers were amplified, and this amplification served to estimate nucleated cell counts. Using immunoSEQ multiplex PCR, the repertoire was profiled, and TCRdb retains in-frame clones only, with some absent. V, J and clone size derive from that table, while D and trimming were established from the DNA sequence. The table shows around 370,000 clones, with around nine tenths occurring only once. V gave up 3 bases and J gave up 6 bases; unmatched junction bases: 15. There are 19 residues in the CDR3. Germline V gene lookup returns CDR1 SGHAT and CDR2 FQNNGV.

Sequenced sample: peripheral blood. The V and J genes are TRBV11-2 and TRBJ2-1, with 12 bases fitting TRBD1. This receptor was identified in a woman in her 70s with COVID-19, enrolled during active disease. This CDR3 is CASSFRIEGTGGHPNEQFF. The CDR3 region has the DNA TGTGCCAGCAGCTTTAGGATAGAGGGGACAGGGGGCCACCCCAATGAGCAGTTCTTC.